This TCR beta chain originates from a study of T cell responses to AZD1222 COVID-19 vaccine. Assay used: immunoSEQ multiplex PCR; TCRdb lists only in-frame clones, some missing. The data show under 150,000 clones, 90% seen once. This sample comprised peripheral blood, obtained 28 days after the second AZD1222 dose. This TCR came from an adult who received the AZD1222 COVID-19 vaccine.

The CDR3, as DNA: TGTGCCAGCAGCCCGAGACTAGCGGGGGGGCCCCGCGAGCAGTTCTTC. Its translation: CASSPRLAGGPREQFF. The V gene is TRBV5-4, the J gene TRBJ2-1; 14 bases are shared with TRBD2. The J segment lost 10 bases and the V segment lost 4 bases, leaving 10 bases of the junction unmatched. This CDR3 region has 16 residues. The germline V gene has CDR1 SGHNT and CDR2 YYREEE (reference sequence).